These 2 T cell receptor beta chains originate from one sample sequenced in a study of Ad26.COV2.S vaccination and SARS-CoV-2 variants. The treatment: roughly 20 received Ad26.COV2.S at low or high dose, single or two shots; several received placebo; per-sample allocation not given. Each sample was drawn 63 days after the first injection (of vaccine or placebo). Only in-frame clones appear in the TCRdb table, and some are missing; sequencing was by immunoSEQ multiplex PCR. In the table there are under 500,000 clones, approximately 92% of which are singletons. The sample consisted of peripheral blood, taken in a trial of Ad26.COV2.S vaccine versus placebo. The receptor set was obtained from a person between 18 and 59 years old who received the Ad26.COV2.S COVID-19 vaccine or a placebo.

The V call is TRBV19, the J call TRBJ2-5, with unresolved D. Between the trimmed V and J ends, which lost 4 bases and 5 bases, there was a span of 8 bases. Per germline, CDR1 LNHDA and CDR2 SQIVND (reference sequence). CDR3 length: 12 amino acids. Here the CDR3 reads CASSNPRETQYF. CDR3 bases: TGTGCCAGTAGTAATCCGCGGGAGACCCAGTACTTC.

The chain recombines TRBV4-3 with TRBJ1-1, with D unclear. Trimming took 0 bases from V and 4 from J, leaving 9 bases between them. CDR1 LGHNA and CDR2 YSLEER come from the germline V gene. This CDR3 comprises 14 residues. CDR3 sequence (DNA): TGCGCCAGCAGCCAAGATCTTAAGGGCACTGAAGCTTTCTTT. Translating gives CASSQDLKGTEAFF.